Presented here are 18 T cell receptor beta chains from one specimen sequenced in a study of T cells in localized non-small cell lung cancer. The repertoire was sequenced with immunoSEQ multiplex PCR; TCRdb's copy has only in-frame clones and lacks some. Among approximately 1,500 clones listed, 20% to 30% were seen once. The source was lung tumor tissue, collected before any cancer treatment. The receptors originated from a man between 40 and 70 years old with stage I squamous cell lung carcinoma.

V gene TRBV16 combines with J gene TRBJ2-1, with TRBD1 matching 7 bases. This CDR3 spans 14 amino acids. V trimming: 8 bases; J trimming: 3 bases; junction bases outside the gene matches: 7. Germline V gives CDR1 KGHSY, CDR2 FQNENV. CDR3 bases: TGTGCCAGCTTAATCCAGGGGGACTACAATGAGCAGTTCTTC. It specifies CASLIQGDYNEQFF.

The gene calls are TRBV29-1 and TRBJ1-1; D perhaps matches TRBD1 (6 bases). This CDR3 is built from 13 residues. Trimming shortened V by 6 bases and J by 2 bases, and 13 bases separated the two germline ends. Germline CDR1 SQVTM, CDR2 ANQGSEA. This chain's CDR3 is CSVRQVTNTEAFF. The CDR3 coding sequence is TGCAGCGTGCGACAGGTTACAAACACTGAAGCTTTCTTT.

This clone has a handful of counts. V gene TRBV28 combines with J gene TRBJ2-6; 12 nucleotides line up with TRBD2. The CDR3 sequence is 21 residues long. J gave up 0 bases and V 2 bases, and 11 bases lay outside the gene matches. In germline, CDR1 is MDHEN, CDR2 SYDVKM. CDR3 sequence reads: CASSLRTSGTRIASGANVLTF. The CDR3 nucleotides read TGTGCCAGCAGTTTAAGGACTAGCGGGACGAGGATAGCCTCTGGGGCCAACGTCCTGACTTTC.

This sequence joins TRBV9 and TRBJ1-5, with TRBD1 matching 7 bases. V shed 5 bases, J shed 3 bases, and the junction held 8 bases outside the gene matches. CDR1 is SGDLS, CDR2 YYNGEE, per germline. The CDR3 is 15 amino acids. The DNA for the CDR3 is TGTGCCAGCAGTGAATGGGACAGCCCCAATCAGCCCCAGCATTTT. It is translated as CASSEWDSPNQPQHF.

J is TRBJ2-1 and V is TRBV30; the match to TRBD2 covers 10 bases. The V gene end was trimmed by 2 bases and the J gene end by 14 bases; junction bases not matched to a gene: 6. The CDR3 loop spans 12 amino acids. CDR1 GTSNPN and CDR2 SVGIG come from the germline V gene (reference sequence). The CDR3 reads CAWSPSLAGEFF. DNA for the CDR3: TGTGCCTGGAGTCCCTCCCTAGCGGGAGAGTTCTTC. Filled out from reference TRBV30 and TRBJ2-1, the complete variable domain reads SQTIHQWPATLVQPVGSPLSLECTVEGTSNPNLYWYRQAAGRGLQLLFYSVGIGQISSEVPQNLSASRPQDRQFILSSKKLLLSDSGFYLCAWSPSLAGEFFGPGTRLTVL.

This clone is medium-sized by share. The V call is TRBV9, the J call TRBJ1-1; D is uncertain. Between the trimmed V and J ends, which lost 4 bases and 1 base, there was a span of 5 bases. In germline, CDR1 is SGDLS, CDR2 YYNGEE. This CDR3 has 12 amino acids. The CDR3 DNA reads TGTGCCAGCAGCTTAGAGAACACTGAAGCTTTCTTT. Residues: CASSLENTEAFF.

This clone counts as large. This sequence joins TRBV4-1 and TRBJ1-1; no reliable D call. V lost 6 bases and J 3 bases, leaving 23 bases between the germline ends. This CDR3 has 17 amino acids. The germline V gene has CDR1 MGHRA and CDR2 YSYEKL. The CDR3 region is CASRAQPWALADTEAFF. DNA for the CDR3: TGCGCCAGCAGAGCTCAACCTTGGGCCCTGGCTGACACTGAAGCTTTCTTT.

In its sample, this clone was seen a few times. The chain joins TRBV11-3 to TRBJ1-2, with 9 nucleotides matching TRBD1. The germline V gene encodes CDR1 SGHNT and CDR2 YENEEA. V shed 0 bases, J shed 4 bases, and the junction held 3 bases outside the gene matches. The CDR3 runs 15 residues. In nucleotides, the CDR3 is TGTGCCAGCAGCTTAGAAGGACAGGGGTTCTATGGCTACACCTTC. Encoded protein: CASSLEGQGFYGYTF.

This clone has just a few counts. The rearrangement uses TRBV19 and TRBJ1-1; no clear D gene. CDR3 size: 16 residues. Germline loops: CDR1 LNHDA, CDR2 SQIVND (reference sequence). The V end was cut by 2 bases, the J end by 0 bases, with 13 bases between. The CDR3 loop reads CASSIPPTTMNTEAFF. In nucleotides, the CDR3 is TGTGCCAGTAGTATACCTCCGACAACCATGAACACTGAAGCTTTCTTT.

This clone was detected a few times. This chain connects TRBV11-3 to TRBJ2-1; D ambiguous. Trimming cost V 2 bases and J 0 bases, with 5 bases left between them. Germline V gene sequence: CDR1 SGHNT, CDR2 YENEEA. The CDR3 covers 14 residues. CDR3 in amino acids: CASSLTASYNEQFF. In nucleotides, the CDR3 is TGTGCCAGCAGCTTAACAGCCTCCTACAATGAGCAGTTCTTC.

This clone is large (0.1 to 1%) by share. This rearrangement joins TRBV11-3 to TRBJ2-1; D unresolved. The CDR3 is 14 amino acids. Trimming left V 7 bases short and J 9 bases short, with 19 bases between. In germline, CDR1 is SGHNT, CDR2 YENEEA. The CDR3 nucleotides read TGTGCCAGCATGCAACCTAGGAGTTCGGGTGAGCAGTTCTTC. This codes for CASMQPRSSGEQFF.

J is TRBJ1-2 and V is TRBV29-1, with a tentative D call TRBD1 (5 bases). The CDR3 has 12 amino acids. V was pared by 0 bases and J by 9 bases, with 11 bases between. The germline gives CDR1 SQVTM, CDR2 ANQGSEA. The CDR3 here is CSVEDIGGSYTF. CDR3 DNA sequence: TGCAGCGTTGAAGATATCGGGGGAAGCTACACCTTC.

This clone has a handful of counts. This chain connects TRBV29-1 to TRBJ2-1; a weak D match, TRBD1 (6 bases). Looked up from germline, CDR1 is SQVTM and CDR2 is ANQGSEA. The CDR3 runs to 13 residues. Deletions cut 5 bases from V and 2 bases from J, with 10 bases between. The CDR3 DNA sequence: TGCAGCGTTTCACAGGGAGCCTACAATGAGCAGTTCTTC. It yields the protein CSVSQGAYNEQFF.

The rearrangement uses TRBV5-1 and TRBJ1-3; D gene uncertain. Trimming cost V 4 bases and J 3 bases, with 11 bases left between them. The CDR3 consists of 14 residues. The germline gives CDR1 SGHRS, CDR2 YFSETQ. The CDR3, as DNA: TGCGCCAGCAGCCCCCGGACGGATGGAAACACCATATATTTT. This gives the protein CASSPRTDGNTIYF.

This clone was picked up a small number of times. V and J are TRBV10-3 and TRBJ1-5; TRBD1 is a possible D gene (6 bases). Looked up from germline, CDR1 is ENHRY and CDR2 is SYGVKD. Trimming pared 0 bases from V and 6 bases from J, leaving 21 bases between. There are 18 residues in the CDR3. This chain's CDR3 is CAISESIAGARKSQPQHF. The CDR3 coding sequence is TGTGCCATCAGTGAGTCGATCGCGGGGGCTCGAAAAAGTCAGCCCCAGCATTTT.

The chain has TRBV18 and TRBJ1-4; TRBD1 aligns across 7 bases. The CDR3 extends over 19 amino acids. V lost 2 bases, J lost 2 bases, and 14 bases stayed unmatched. CDR1 and CDR2 from the germline V gene are KGHSH and LQKENI. DNA for the CDR3: TGTGCCAGCTCACCATTCCGGGACACAGGGGCTGGGACTAATGAAAAACTGTTTTTT. It codes for CASSPFRDTGAGTNEKLFF.

This rearrangement joins TRBV19 to TRBJ2-4; a possible D gene is TRBD2 (5 bases). Trimming left V 9 bases short and J 14 bases short, with 17 bases between. Germline CDR1 reads LNHDA; CDR2 reads SQIVND (reference sequence). CDR3 size: 11 residues. The CDR3 coding sequence is TGTGCCAGCAAGGCAGCAGGAGGCAAGTACTTC. Amino acid sequence: CASKAAGGKYF.

This clone is labeled as large (0.1 to 1%). The chain employs TRBV19 and TRBJ1-1; D is unclear. This CDR3 has 13 amino acids. Germline V gene lookup returns CDR1 LNHDA and CDR2 SQIVND (reference sequence). Deletions cut 10 bases from V and 3 bases from J, with 15 bases between. In nucleotides, the CDR3 is TGTGCCACTACACAACAGACCTACACTGAAGCTTTCTTT. Translation: CATTQQTYTEAFF. Full variable domain (rest looked up from reference TRBV19 and TRBJ1-1): DGGITQSPKYLFRKEGQNVTLSCEQNLNHDAMYWYRQDPGQGLRLIYYSQIVNDFQKGDIAEGYSVSREKKESFPLTVTSAQKNPTAFYLCATTQQTYTEAFFGQGTRLTVV.